Below, one T cell receptor beta chain is given with its context. Antigen specificity is unknown. The sample belongs to a study of identical twins. Whole-study results and caveats: Compared with models, monozygotic twins showed more out-of-frame TCR alpha sharing. Within cord blood, abundant beta clonotypes carried fewer insertions, but memory repertoires showed no such trend.

Each CDR3 protein gets one entry after TCRdb re-called the 5' RACE reads with MiXCR. The repertoire includes some 900,000 distinct CDR3 sequences, 9% to 15% of them detected once, and about 1.5% sits in the top ten. These data also formed part of another study, on yellow fever vaccine responses in identical twins.

The TCR comes from a woman aged 18-29 years in good health. Sequenced: PBMCs.

The CDR3 sequence is CASSEARQIYGYTF. The DNA of the CDR3 is TGTGCCAGCAGTGAAGCTAGGCAGATTTATGGCTACACCTTC. The chain links TRBV2 to TRBJ1-2; D gene uncertain. Trimming cost V 0 bases and J 5 bases, with 10 bases left between them. This CDR3 is 14 amino acids long. CDR1 is SNHLY, CDR2 FYNNEI, per germline.